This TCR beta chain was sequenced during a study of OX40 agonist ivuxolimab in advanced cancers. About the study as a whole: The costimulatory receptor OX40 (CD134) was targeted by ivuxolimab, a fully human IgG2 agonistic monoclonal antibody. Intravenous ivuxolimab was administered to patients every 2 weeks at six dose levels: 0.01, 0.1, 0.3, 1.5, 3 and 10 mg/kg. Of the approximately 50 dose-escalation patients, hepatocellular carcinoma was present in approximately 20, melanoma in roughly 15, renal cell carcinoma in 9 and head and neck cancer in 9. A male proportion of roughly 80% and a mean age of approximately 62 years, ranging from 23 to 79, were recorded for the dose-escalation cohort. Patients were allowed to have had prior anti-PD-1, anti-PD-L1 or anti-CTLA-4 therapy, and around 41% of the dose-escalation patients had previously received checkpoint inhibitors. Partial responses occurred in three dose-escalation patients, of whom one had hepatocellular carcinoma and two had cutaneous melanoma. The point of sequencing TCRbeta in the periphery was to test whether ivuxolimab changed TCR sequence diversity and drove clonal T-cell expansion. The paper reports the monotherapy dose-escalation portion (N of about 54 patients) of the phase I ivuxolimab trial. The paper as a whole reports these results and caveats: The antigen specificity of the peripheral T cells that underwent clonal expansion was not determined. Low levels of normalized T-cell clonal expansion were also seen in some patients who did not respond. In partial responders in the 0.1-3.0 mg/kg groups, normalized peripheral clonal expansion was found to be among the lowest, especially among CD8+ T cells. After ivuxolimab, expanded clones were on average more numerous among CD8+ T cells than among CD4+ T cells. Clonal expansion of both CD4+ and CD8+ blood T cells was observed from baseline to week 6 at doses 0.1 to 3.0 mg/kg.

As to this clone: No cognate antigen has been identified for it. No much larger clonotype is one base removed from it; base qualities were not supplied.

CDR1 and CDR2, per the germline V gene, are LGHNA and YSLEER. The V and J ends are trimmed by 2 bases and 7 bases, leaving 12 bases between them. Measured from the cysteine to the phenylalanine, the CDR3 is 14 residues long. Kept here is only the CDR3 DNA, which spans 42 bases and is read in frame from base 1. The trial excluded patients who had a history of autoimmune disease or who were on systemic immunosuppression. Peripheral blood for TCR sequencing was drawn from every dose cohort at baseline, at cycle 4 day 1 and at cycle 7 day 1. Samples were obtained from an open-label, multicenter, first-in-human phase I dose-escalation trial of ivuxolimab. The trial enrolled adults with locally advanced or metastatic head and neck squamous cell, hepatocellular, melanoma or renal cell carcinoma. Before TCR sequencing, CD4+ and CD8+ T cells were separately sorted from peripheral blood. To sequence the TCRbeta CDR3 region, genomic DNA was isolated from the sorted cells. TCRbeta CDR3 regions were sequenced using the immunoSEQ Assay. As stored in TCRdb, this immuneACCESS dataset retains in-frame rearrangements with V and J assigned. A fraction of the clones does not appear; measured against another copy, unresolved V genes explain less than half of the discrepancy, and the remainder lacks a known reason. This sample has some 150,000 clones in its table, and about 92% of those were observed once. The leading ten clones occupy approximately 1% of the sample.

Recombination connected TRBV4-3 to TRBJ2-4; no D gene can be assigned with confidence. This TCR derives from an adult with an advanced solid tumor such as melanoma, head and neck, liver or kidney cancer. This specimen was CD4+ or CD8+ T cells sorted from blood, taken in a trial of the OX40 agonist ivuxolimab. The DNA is TGCGCCAGCAGCCAATCCTTGGACCCGAACATTCAGTACTTC. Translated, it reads CASSQSLDPNIQYF.